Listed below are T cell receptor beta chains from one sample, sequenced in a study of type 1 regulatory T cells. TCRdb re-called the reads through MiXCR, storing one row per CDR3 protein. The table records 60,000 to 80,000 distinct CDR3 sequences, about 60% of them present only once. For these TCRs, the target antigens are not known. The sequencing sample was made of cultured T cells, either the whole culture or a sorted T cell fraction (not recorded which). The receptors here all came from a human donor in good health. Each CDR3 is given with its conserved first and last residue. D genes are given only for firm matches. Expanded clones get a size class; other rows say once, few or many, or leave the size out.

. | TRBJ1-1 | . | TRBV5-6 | CASTNGDQVKTEAFF | TGTGCCAGCACCAACGGCGACCAGGTAAAAACTGAAGCTTTCTTT
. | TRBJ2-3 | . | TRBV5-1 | CASSLPTPTDTQYF | TGCGCCAGCAGCTTGCCCACCCCCACAGATACGCAGTATTTT
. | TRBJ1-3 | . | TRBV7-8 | CASSYGGGREGNTIYF | TGTGCCAGCAGTTACGGAGGGGGGCGAGAAGGAAACACCATATATTTT
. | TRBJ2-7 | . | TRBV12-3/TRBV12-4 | CASSLVRGYEQYF | TGTGCCAGCAGTTTGGTTAGGGGCTACGAGCAGTACTTC
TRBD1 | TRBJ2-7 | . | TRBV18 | CASTNRDRGEQYF | TGTGCCAGCACTAACCGGGACAGAGGCGAGCAGTACTTC
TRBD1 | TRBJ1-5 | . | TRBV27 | CASSLMTGDLNQPQHF | TGTGCCAGCAGTTTAATGACAGGGGATCTCAATCAGCCCCAGCATTTT
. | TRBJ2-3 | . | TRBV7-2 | CASSLVSGTDTQYF | TGTGCCAGCAGCTTAGTCTCAGGCACAGATACGCAGTATTTT
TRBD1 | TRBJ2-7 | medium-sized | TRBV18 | CASSPLGTGGMGYEQYF | TGTGCCAGCTCACCACTGGGGACAGGGGGTATGGGCTACGAGCAGTACTTC
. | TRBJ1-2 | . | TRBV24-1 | CATSHGGGLIGGYTF | TGTGCCACCAGTCATGGGGGGGGATTGATCGGTGGCTACACCTTC
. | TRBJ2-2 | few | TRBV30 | CAWSLLLAGELFF | TGTGCCTGGAGTTTATTGCTGGCCGGGGAGCTGTTTTTT
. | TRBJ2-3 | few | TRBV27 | CASSLAPSPDTQYF | TGTGCCAGCAGTTTAGCCCCCAGCCCAGATACGCAGTATTTT
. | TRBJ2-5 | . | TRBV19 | CASKAIYRDIEETQYF | TGTGCCAGCAAAGCCATATACCGGGACATAGAAGAGACCCAGTACTTC
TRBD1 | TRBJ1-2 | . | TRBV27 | CASSLKGDRPNYGYTF | TGTGCCAGCAGTTTAAAAGGGGACAGACCTAACTATGGCTACACCTTC
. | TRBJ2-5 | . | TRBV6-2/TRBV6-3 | CASSYSRLQNQETQYF | TGTGCCAGCAGTTACTCGAGACTACAAAACCAAGAGACCCAGTACTTC
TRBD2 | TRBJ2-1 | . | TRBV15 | CATSNPGAASGGQINEQFF | TGTGCCACCAGCAACCCTGGGGCAGCTAGCGGGGGCCAGATCAATGAGCAGTTCTTC
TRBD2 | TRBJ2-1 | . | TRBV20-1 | CSARDRGASGGEQFF | TGCAGTGCTAGAGATCGGGGGGCTAGCGGGGGTGAGCAGTTCTTC
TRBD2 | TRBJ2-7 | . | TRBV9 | CASSPVGAGRTTYEQYF | TGTGCCAGCAGCCCCGTAGGGGCCGGGAGGACCACCTACGAGCAGTACTTC
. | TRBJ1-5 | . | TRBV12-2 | CASRQTTGTAPRPQHF | TGTGCAAGTCGCCAGACGACCGGGACAGCCCCGCGGCCCCAGCATTTT
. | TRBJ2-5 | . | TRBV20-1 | CSAGAFVQETQYF | TGCAGTGCTGGGGCCTTTGTCCAAGAGACCCAGTACTTC
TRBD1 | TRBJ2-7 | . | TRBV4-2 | CASSFRDRAYEQYF | TGTGCCAGCAGCTTCCGGGACAGGGCCTACGAGCAGTACTTC
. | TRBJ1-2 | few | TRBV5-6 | CASSQDSHYTF | TGTGCCAGCAGCCAGGACAGCCACTACACCTTC
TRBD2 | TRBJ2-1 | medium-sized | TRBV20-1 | CSAMSGRRNEQFF | TGCAGTGCTATGAGCGGGAGGAGGAATGAGCAGTTCTTC
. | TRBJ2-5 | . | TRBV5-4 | CASSSSGQTNGGTQYF | TGTGCCAGCAGCTCCTCTGGACAGACCAACGGGGGGACCCAGTACTTC
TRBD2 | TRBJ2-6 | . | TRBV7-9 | CASRTGLAGSSGANVLTF | TGTGCCAGCAGAACCGGACTAGCGGGGTCCTCTGGGGCCAACGTCCTGACTTTC
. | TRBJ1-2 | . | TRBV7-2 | CASRPGTATNYGYTF | TGTGCCAGCAGACCTGGGACGGCAACTAACTATGGCTACACCTTC
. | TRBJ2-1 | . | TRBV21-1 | CASSKFGRSCQRSGDEQFF | TGTGCCAGCAGCAAATTCGGCCGATCTTGCCAAAGATCAGGGGATGAGCAGTTCTTC
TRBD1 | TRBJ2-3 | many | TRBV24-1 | CATSDPGQGRTDTQYF | TGTGCCACCAGTGATCCTGGACAGGGGCGCACAGATACGCAGTATTTT
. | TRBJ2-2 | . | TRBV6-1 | CASRRYPGELFF | TGTGCCAGCAGACGTTATCCCGGGGAGCTGTTTTTT
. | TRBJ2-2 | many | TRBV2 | CASSLSGELFF | TGTGCCAGCAGTTTGTCCGGGGAGCTGTTTTTT
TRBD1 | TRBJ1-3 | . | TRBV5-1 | CASSLAGTGAGNTIYF | TGCGCCAGCAGCTTGGCTGGTACAGGGGCCGGAAACACCATATATTTT
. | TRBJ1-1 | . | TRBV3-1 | CASSQDLRGGGTEAFF | TGTGCCAGCAGCCAAGATCTCCGGGGCGGGGGCACTGAAGCTTTCTTT
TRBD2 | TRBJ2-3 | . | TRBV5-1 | CASSLSGKVADTQYF | TGCGCCAGCAGCTTAAGCGGGAAGGTTGCAGATACGCAGTATTTT
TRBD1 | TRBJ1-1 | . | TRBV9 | CASSPRQGVDTEAFF | TGTGCCAGCAGCCCCCGACAGGGGGTGGACACTGAAGCTTTCTTT
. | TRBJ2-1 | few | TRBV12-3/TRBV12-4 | CASSRGGSGVEYNEQFF | TGTGCCAGCAGTCGAGGGGGGTCGGGAGTAGAGTACAATGAGCAGTTCTTC
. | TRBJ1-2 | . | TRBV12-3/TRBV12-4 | CASSLAFIRDEGYTF | TGTGCCAGCAGTTTAGCGTTTATCCGGGATGAGGGCTACACCTTC
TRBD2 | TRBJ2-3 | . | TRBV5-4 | CASSPGGLAGASTDTQYF | TGTGCCAGCAGCCCAGGGGGACTAGCGGGAGCCAGCACAGATACGCAGTATTTT
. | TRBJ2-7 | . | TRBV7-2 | CASSLLGTAAYEQYF | TGTGCCAGCAGCTTACTCGGGACGGCGGCCTACGAGCAGTACTTC
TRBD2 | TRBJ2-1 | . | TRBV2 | CASSQLAGATNEQFF | TGTGCCAGCAGCCAACTAGCGGGAGCAACCAATGAGCAGTTCTTC
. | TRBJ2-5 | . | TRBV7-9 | CASSFQETQYF | TGTGCCAGCAGCTTCCAAGAGACCCAGTACTTC
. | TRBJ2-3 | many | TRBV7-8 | CASSSMTSTDTQYF | TGTGCCAGCAGCTCGATGACTAGCACAGATACGCAGTATTTT
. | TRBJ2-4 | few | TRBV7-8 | CASSTRTKNIQYF | TGTGCCAGCAGCACGCGGACCAAAAACATTCAGTACTTC
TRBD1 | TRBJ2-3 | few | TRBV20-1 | CSAHRGWLGTDTQYF | TGCAGTGCCCACAGGGGTTGGTTGGGCACAGATACGCAGTATTTT
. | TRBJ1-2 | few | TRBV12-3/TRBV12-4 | CASSPTSNYGYTF | TGTGCCAGCAGCCCGACTTCTAACTATGGCTACACCTTC
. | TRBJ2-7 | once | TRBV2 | CASSAGQLYEQYF | TGTGCCAGCAGCGCAGGACAGCTCTACGAGCAGTACTTC
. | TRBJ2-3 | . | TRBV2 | CASSGEGDTQYF | TGTGCCAGCAGTGGGGAAGGAGATACGCAGTATTTT